The entry below gives a single T cell receptor (beta chain) sequence along with its context. Its antigen is still unknown. Qualities for individual bases were not recorded, and no much larger clone is one base off. In the ophthalmopathy patients, disease was moderately to severely active, with a Clinical Activity Score of 3 or more, a NOSPECS grade of 4 or more, and a duration of less than 3 months. Exclusion was applied to patients with uncontrolled infections, other autoimmune diseases, pregnancy or lactation. Clinical symptoms, serum thyroxine and TRAb, thyroid ultrasound, and orbital computed tomography formed the basis for the diagnoses. PBMCs were separated from 10 ml of fresh peripheral blood using Ficoll-Paque density gradient centrifugation. Total RNA was extracted using Trizol reagent, and RNA quality was assessed on an Agilent 2100 Bioanalyzer. The TCR beta CDR3 regions were amplified from the RNA transcripts. The TCR CDR3 was subjected to a first round of RT-PCR using the HTBI primer set and the Qiagen OneStep RT-PCR kit. A second multiplex PCR round built the libraries, followed by size selection and purification. The libraries were sequenced on an Illumina HiSeq2000 using paired-end 100 bp reads. Regarding the original processing steps: SOAPnuke was used to process the raw data, with reads discarded if the reads contained adapters or uncalled bases, had a mean Phred below 15, or lacked an exact constant-primer or identifier match. COPE v1.2.5 was used to merge high-quality paired reads, and clonotypes were defined as unique nucleotide sequences. MiTCR v1.1 was used to align clonotypes to the IMGT TRBV, TRBD and TRBJ reference segments. The analysis was restricted to V-J combinations with a frequency above 0.0001, which together covered just over 99% of the repertoires. A TCS score was defined as the ratio between F50 (clonal expansion) and ExV (chaos), using BLOSUM62-based TCRdist between CDR3 peptides within each V-J. Welch's t-statistics and random forest reduced 500 to 550 V-J features to 13, which were used in a naive Bayes classifier (R e1071). TCRdb reanalyzed the raw reads on its own, using fastp at Q25 for trimming and MiXCR for clone calling, and kept in-frame beta chains. CDR3 protein sequences are deduplicated, and each keeps its most common genes and DNA. The V and J calls follow TCRdb's processing rather than the paper's. The sample table records about 410,000 distinct CDR3 sequences; roughly 15% of these occur just once. The top ten clones comprise approximately 13% of the sample.

This sample is part of a study of T cells in Graves' hyperthyroidism and ophthalmopathy (dated by TCRdb to the late 2010s). Background on the whole study: Peripheral blood was sampled at the time of initial diagnosis, prior to any treatment. TCR V-J signatures able to tell the groups apart were searched for in a discovery cohort of 90 to 100 patients, of whom more than 40 had Graves' ophthalmopathy and more than 55 had stable Graves' hyperthyroidism. An independent validation cohort of 18 to 20 hyperthyroidism patients and over 15 patients who later progressed to ophthalmopathy tested prospective prediction of ophthalmopathy. For training and testing, the approximately 97 patients in the discovery cohort were randomly divided in a 7:3 ratio. Thyroid tissue and blood T-cell repertoires from roughly 6 Graves' hyperthyroidism patients were also compared in the study. After blood sampling, hyperthyroidism patients were treated with methimazole at a starting dose of 30 mg daily, and ophthalmopathy patients were treated with high-dose intravenous methylprednisolone. The paper reports TCR Vbeta CDR3 sequencing of over 120 peripheral blood samples: around 45 ophthalmopathy, under 80 hyperthyroidism and roughly 17 progressor patients.

Points the paper makes about the study in general: No statistical method was used to set the sample size in advance, and investigators knew the group allocation. Most expanded thyroid clonotypes (frequency above 0.001) were also detected in blood, suggesting blood repertoires may reflect thyroid immune responses. A 13 V-J signature model separated ophthalmopathy from stable hyperthyroidism, with 87.88% sensitivity and approximately 81% specificity in cross-validation and 80%/75% in testing. In validation, progression to ophthalmopathy was predicted by the model with 70.59% sensitivity and roughly 76% specificity, a median of approximately 6.5 months before onset.

Sequencing used blood. This clonotype originated in a man between 18 and 29 years old with Graves' ophthalmopathy.

CDR3 protein: CSARDTSGRPDTQYF. The DNA sequence follows: TGCAGTGCTAGAGATACTAGCGGGAGGCCAGATACGCAGTATTTT. The chain joins TRBV20-1 to TRBJ2-3, with TRBD2 matching 12 junction bases. As encoded in the germline V gene (reference sequence), CDR1 is DFQATT while CDR2 is SNEGSKA. Measured from the cysteine to the phenylalanine, the CDR3 is 15 residues long. The only DNA kept is the CDR3, 45 bases in frame from the first base. Germline trimming: 0 bases from V, 4 bases from J; junction bases outside gene matches: 2.